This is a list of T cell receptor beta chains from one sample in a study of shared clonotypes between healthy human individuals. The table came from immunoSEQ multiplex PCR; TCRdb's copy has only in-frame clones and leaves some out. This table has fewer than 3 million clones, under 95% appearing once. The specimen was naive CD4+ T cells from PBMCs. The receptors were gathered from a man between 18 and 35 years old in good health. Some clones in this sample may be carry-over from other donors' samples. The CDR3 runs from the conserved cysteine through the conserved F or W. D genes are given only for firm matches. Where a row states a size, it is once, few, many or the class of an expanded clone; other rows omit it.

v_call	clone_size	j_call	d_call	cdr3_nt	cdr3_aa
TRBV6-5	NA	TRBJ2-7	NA	TGTGCCAGCAGTACAGGGCGAGGGGAGCAGTACTTC	CASSTGRGEQYF
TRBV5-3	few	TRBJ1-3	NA	TGTGCCAGAAGCTTGGCGGTTTCTGGAAACACCATATATTTT	CARSLAVSGNTIYF
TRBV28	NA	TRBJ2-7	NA	TGTGCCAGCAGTACTTCCGGGACACTAACCTACGAGCAGTACTTC	CASSTSGTLTYEQYF
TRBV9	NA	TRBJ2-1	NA	TGTGCCAGCAGCGTAGGGGTCGGGTACAATGAGCAGTTCTTC	CASSVGVGYNEQFF
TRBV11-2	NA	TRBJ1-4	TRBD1	TGTGCCAGCAGCTTAGATCCGGACAGGGGGCGCGAAAAACTGTTTTTT	CASSLDPDRGREKLFF
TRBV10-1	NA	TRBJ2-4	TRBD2	TGCGCCAGCAGCCCCACATTTTGTCTAGCGGGAGAGTACTTC	CASSPTFCLAGEYF
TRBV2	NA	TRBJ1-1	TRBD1	TGTGCCAGCAAATCACAGGGGGGCACTGAAGCTTTCTTT	CASKSQGGTEAFF
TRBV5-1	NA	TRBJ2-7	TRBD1	TGCGCCAGCAGCGAAGAACCGGGACAGAGATCCGAGCAGTACTTC	CASSEEPGQRSEQYF
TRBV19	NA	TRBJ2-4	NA	TGTGCCAGTAGGACCACTGGCGCCGCGGCCAAAAACATTCAGTACTTC	CASRTTGAAAKNIQYF
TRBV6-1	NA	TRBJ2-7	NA	TGTGCCAGCGTACGGGACCCTAGCTCCTACGAGCAGTACTTC	CASVRDPSSYEQYF
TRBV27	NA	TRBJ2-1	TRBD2	TGTGCCAGCAGTTTTCTTCATATCTCAGCGGGAGGGCCTCGTAATGAGCAGTTCTTC	CASSFLHISAGGPRNEQFF
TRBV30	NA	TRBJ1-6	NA	TGTGCCTGGAGCCTTTCGCTCGTGTTTCAGACTAATTCACCCCTCCACTTT	CAWSLSLVFQTNSPLHF
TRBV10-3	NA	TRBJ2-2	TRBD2	TGTGCCATCAGTGAGTCTACTAGCGCGAACACCGGGGAGCTGTTTTTT	CAISESTSANTGELFF
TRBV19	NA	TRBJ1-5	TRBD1	TGTGCCAGTAGTCTCAGAGGGACAGATAGCAATCAGCCCCAGCATTTT	CASSLRGTDSNQPQHF
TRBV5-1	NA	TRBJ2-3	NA	TGCGCCAGCAGCTTGGGACAGGCAGATACGCAGTATTTT	CASSLGQADTQYF
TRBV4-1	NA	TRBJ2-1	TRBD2	TGCGCCAGCAGCCAAACCACTAGCGGTTCCTACAATGAGCAGTTCTTC	CASSQTTSGSYNEQFF
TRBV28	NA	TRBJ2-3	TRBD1	TGTGCCAGCACCCACAGGGGTAGCACAGATACGCAGTATTTT	CASTHRGSTDTQYF
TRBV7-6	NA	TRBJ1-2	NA	TGTGCCAGCAGCCAGATGTGGGCCAACCCCCGGGAAGGCTACACCTTC	CASSQMWANPREGYTF
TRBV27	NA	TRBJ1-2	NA	TGTGCCAGCAGTTTCTTAGGAGTCTATGGCTACACCTTC	CASSFLGVYGYTF
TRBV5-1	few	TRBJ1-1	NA	TGCGCCAGCAGCGTTAAACAGGGACGTATGAACACTGAAGCTTTCTTT	CASSVKQGRMNTEAFF
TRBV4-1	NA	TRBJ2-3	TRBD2	TGCGCCAGCAGCCAAGCGGGTAGCGGGCGGGCAGATACGCAGTATTTT	CASSQAGSGRADTQYF
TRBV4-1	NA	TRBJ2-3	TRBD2	TGCGCCAGCAGCCAAGAATGGGAAGAGCGGGAGTTAGTCGCAGATACGCAGTATTTT	CASSQEWEERELVADTQYF
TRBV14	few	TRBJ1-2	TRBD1	TGTGCCAGCAGCCAAGATGGCAGGGGGTCAACCTATGGCTACACCTTC	CASSQDGRGSTYGYTF
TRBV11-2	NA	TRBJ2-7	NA	TGTGCCAGCAGCTTAGAAAAGCAGTACTTC	CASSLEKQYF
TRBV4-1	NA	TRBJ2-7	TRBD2	TGCGCCAGCAGCCAACTAAGCGGGAGGACCTACGAGCAGTACTTC	CASSQLSGRTYEQYF
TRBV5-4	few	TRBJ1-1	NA	TGTGCCAGCACCCTAGCCCCTAACACTGAAGCTTTCTTT	CASTLAPNTEAFF
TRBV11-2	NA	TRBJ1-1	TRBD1	TGTGCCAGCAGCGCGACAGGGGGGAACACTGAAGCTTTCTTT	CASSATGGNTEAFF
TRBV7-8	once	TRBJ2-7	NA	TGTGCCAGCAGCCTGGTTGTCCGCGAGCAGTACTTC	CASSLVVREQYF
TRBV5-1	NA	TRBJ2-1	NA	TGCGCCAGCAGCATTTACCCGTCCAGGGATGAGCAGTTCTTC	CASSIYPSRDEQFF
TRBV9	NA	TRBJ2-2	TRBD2	TGTGCCAGCAGCTGGGCGGGAGATGGTTTAGGGGAGCTGTTTTTT	CASSWAGDGLGELFF
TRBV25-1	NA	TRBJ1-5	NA	TGTGCCAGCAACCAAGGTTTTAATCAGCCCCAGCATTTT	CASNQGFNQPQHF
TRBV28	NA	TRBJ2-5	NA	TGTGCCAGCAGTGGTGTGGCGGCAGGACAAGAGACCCAGTACTTC	CASSGVAAGQETQYF
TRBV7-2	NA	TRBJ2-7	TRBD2	TGTGCCAGCAGCCCCGGGACTAGCGGGAGGTACTCGACCTACGAGCAGTACTTC	CASSPGTSGRYSTYEQYF
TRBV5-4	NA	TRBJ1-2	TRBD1	TGTGCCAGCTTCCGGGGACAGGGGGGGTATGGCTACACCTTC	CASFRGQGGYGYTF
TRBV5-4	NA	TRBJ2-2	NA	TGTGCCAGCAGCCCCATTGGAGACACCGGGGAGCTGTTTTTT	CASSPIGDTGELFF
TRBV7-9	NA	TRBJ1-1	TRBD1	TGTGCCAGCAGCTTAGCGCTCACAGGGGGCTCTGAAGCTTTCTTT	CASSLALTGGSEAFF
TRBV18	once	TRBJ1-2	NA	TGTGCCAGCTCACCACAGGCCTACCGGGACTATGGCTACACCTTC	CASSPQAYRDYGYTF
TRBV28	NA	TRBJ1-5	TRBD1	TGTGCCAGCAGTCTCCGGGACAGAAATCAGCCCCAGCATTTT	CASSLRDRNQPQHF
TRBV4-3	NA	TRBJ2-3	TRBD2	TGCGCCAGCAGCCAAGCACCTAGCGGGAGGGGGGATACGCAGTATTTT	CASSQAPSGRGDTQYF
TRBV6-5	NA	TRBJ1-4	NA	TGTGCCAGCAGGACGAGGACGAGGAGGAAGTTTTTT	CASRTRTRRKFF
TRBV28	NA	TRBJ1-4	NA	TGTGCCAGCAGTTTATTGCGGGCAACTAATGAAAAACTGTTTTTT	CASSLLRATNEKLFF
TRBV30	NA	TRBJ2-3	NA	TGTGCCTGGAGTGTCCGAAGCACAGATACGCAGTATTTT	CAWSVRSTDTQYF
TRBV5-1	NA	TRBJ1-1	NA	TGCGCCAGCAGCCCGACAGGCTTTAACACTGAAGCTTTCTTT	CASSPTGFNTEAFF
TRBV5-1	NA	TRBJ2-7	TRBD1	TGCGCCAGCAGCGAATTCCAGGGGGACCCCTACGAGCAGTACTTC	CASSEFQGDPYEQYF
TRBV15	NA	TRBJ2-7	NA	TGTGCCACCAGCGGCTCCTACGAGCAGTACTTC	CATSGSYEQYF
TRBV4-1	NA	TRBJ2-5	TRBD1	TGCGCCAGCAGCCGCGGAGAAGGGGGCCTGGAGACCCAGTACTTC	CASSRGEGGLETQYF
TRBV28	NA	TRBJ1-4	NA	TGTGCCAGCAGCTCCCTCAGTACAGGGGAAAAACTGTTTTTT	CASSSLSTGEKLFF
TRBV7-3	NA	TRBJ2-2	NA	TGTGCCAGCAGCTTAAAGGGTCCGAACACCGGGGAGCTGTTTTTT	CASSLKGPNTGELFF
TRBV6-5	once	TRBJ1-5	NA	TGTGCCAGCAGTTCCCAGGGGAACCAGCCCCAGCATTTT	CASSSQGNQPQHF
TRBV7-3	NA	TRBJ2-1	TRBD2	TGTGCCAGCAGCCCTCGGCTAGCGGGATACAATGAGCAGTTCTTC	CASSPRLAGYNEQFF
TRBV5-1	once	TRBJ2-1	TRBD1	TGCGCCAGCAGCTTGGTATTCAGGACAGGGGGCCCAGAGCAGTTCTTC	CASSLVFRTGGPEQFF
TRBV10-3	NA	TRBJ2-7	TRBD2	TGTGCCATCAGTGCTGGCGGGAGGTTCTACGAGCAGTACTTC	CAISAGGRFYEQYF
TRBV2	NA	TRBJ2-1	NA	TGTGCCAGCAGTGTCCTAGTAAATGAGCAGTTCTTC	CASSVLVNEQFF
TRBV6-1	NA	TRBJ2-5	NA	TGTGCCAGCAGTAACGCGGGGAGGTTCTGGGAGACCCAGTACTTC	CASSNAGRFWETQYF
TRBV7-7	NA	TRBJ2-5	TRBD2	TGTGCCAGCAGCTTAGGTATAGGGAGCGGGGGCCAAGGGACCCAGTACTTC	CASSLGIGSGGQGTQYF